A single sample is the source of the 22 T cell receptor beta chains below, sequenced in a study of STAT3 mutations in large granular lymphocyte leukemia. Study-level results: At least one immunodominant TCR beta clonotype appeared in every T-cell large granular lymphocyte leukemia patient.

Repertoires were generated with immunoSEQ multiplex PCR, while TCRdb's copy carries only in-frame clones and drops some. The data hold about 42,000 clones, with about 81% observed a single time. These receptors' antigens are unknown. Sequenced input: PBMCs. The origin of the receptors is a human donor with T large granular lymphocyte leukemia. Some clones in this sample may be carry-over from other donors' samples.

This chain uses TRBV7-9 with TRBJ2-5, with 8 bases lining up with TRBD2. CDR1 and CDR2 from the germline V gene are SEHNR and FQNEAQ (reference sequence). The ends lost 5 bases at V and 5 bases at J; junction bases unmatched: 10. The CDR3 length is 15 residues. The CDR3 nucleotides read TGTGCCAGCAGCGGTCACGGGGCTAGCGGGGAGACCCAGTACTTC. Residues: CASSGHGASGETQYF.

This clone is a singleton in its sample. The chain has TRBV20-1 and TRBJ2-5; D is unclear. This CDR3 comprises 10 residues. V lost 2 bases to trimming and J lost 5 bases, with 3 bases between them. Per the germline V gene, CDR1 is DFQATT and CDR2 is SNEGSKA (reference sequence). The CDR3 coding sequence is TGCAGTGCTAGATCGGAGACCCAGTACTTC. Encoded protein: CSARSETQYF.

This chain links TRBV2 with TRBJ2-5; D uncertain. Per germline, CDR1 SNHLY and CDR2 FYNNEI. With 7 bases removed from V and 2 bases from J, the gap between germline ends came to 8 bases. This CDR3 comprises 12 residues. Here the CDR3 reads CASTGDQETQYF. DNA for the CDR3: TGTGCCAGCACTGGGGATCAAGAGACCCAGTACTTC.

In nucleotides, the CDR3 is TGCAGTGCTAGGTCGGGCACTGAAGCTTTCTTT. Encoded protein: CSARSGTEAFF. V is TRBV20-1 and J is TRBJ1-1; D not resolved. This CDR3 comprises 11 residues. V dropped 3 bases and J dropped 4 bases, with 6 bases sitting between them. Germline V gene lookup returns CDR1 DFQATT and CDR2 SNEGSKA (reference sequence).

V is TRBV18 and J is TRBJ2-7, with a possible D match to TRBD2 (5 bases). The V end lost 4 bases, the J end lost 2 bases, and 12 bases lay between the germline ends. The CDR3 contains 14 residues. Looked up from germline, CDR1 is KGHSH and CDR2 is LQKENI. CDR3 nucleotides: TGTGCCAGCTCACTCCTCGGGGTACCCTACGAGCAGTACGTC. Its protein product is CASSLLGVPYEQYV.

This sequence joins TRBV7-8 and TRBJ1-1, with D unclear. The CDR3 spans 13 residues. CDR1 is SGHVS, CDR2 FQNEAQ, per germline. Trimming pared 0 bases from V and 2 bases from J, leaving 4 bases between. The CDR3 DNA sequence: TGTGCCAGCAGCTTAGCAAGAAACACTGAAGCTTTCTTT. Amino acid sequence: CASSLARNTEAFF.

This chain joins TRBV28 and TRBJ1-5; no clear D gene. V was shortened by 9 bases and J by 6 bases, with 15 bases between the two germline ends. The CDR3 contains 13 residues. CDR1 is MDHEN, CDR2 SYDVKM, per germline. The CDR3, as DNA: TGTGCCAGACCCATGGATTTCGCTCAGCCCCAGCATTTT. The encoded protein is CARPMDFAQPQHF.

The V and J genes are TRBV5-1 and TRBJ1-1, with 10 nucleotides matching TRBD1. CDR1 and CDR2 from the germline V gene are SGHRS and YFSETQ. Trimming took 4 bases from V and 2 from J; bases not matched to a gene: 11. The CDR3 totals 17 residues. This CDR3 reads CASSQVPGQGLNTEAFF. For the CDR3, the DNA is TGCGCCAGCAGCCAAGTCCCGGGACAGGGGTTAAACACTGAAGCTTTCTTT.

V usage is TRBV7-2 and J usage is TRBJ1-5; 8 bases are shared with TRBD1. Losses at the gene ends were 2 bases for V and 2 bases for J; bases not matched to a gene: 5. The length of the CDR3 is 16 residues. CDR1 SGHTA and CDR2 FQGNSA come from the germline V gene. CDR3 bases: TGTGCCAGCAGCTTATGGTCAGGGGGCGGCAATCAGCCCCAGCATTTT. Translated, it gives CASSLWSGGGNQPQHF. The variable domain in full, completed from reference TRBV7-2 and TRBJ1-5, reads GAGVSQSPSNKVTEKGKDVELRCDPISGHTALYWYRQSLGQGLEFLIYFQGNSAPDKSGLPSDRFSAERTGGSVSTLTIQRTQQEDSAVYLCASSLWSGGGNQPQHFGDGTRLSIL.

This clone appeared a few times. The chain links TRBV7-2 to TRBJ2-1; 9 bases map to TRBD2. The CDR3 spans 15 residues. CDR1 is SGHTA and CDR2 is FQGNSA in the germline V gene. V trimming: 5 bases; J trimming: 4 bases; junction bases outside the gene matches: 6. The CDR3 sequence is CASSLSGGPYNEQFF. CDR3 sequence (DNA): TGTGCCAGCAGCCTCAGCGGGGGGCCGTACAATGAGCAGTTCTTC.

This chain's CDR3 is CASSELNTGELFF. CDR3 sequence (DNA): TGCGCCAGCAGTGAGTTGAACACCGGGGAGCTGTTTTTT. The chain employs TRBV10-1 and TRBJ2-2; D is unclear. The germline V and J ends were trimmed by 1 base and 1 base, with 1 base remaining between them. The CDR3 sequence is 13 residues long. Germline V gives CDR1 WNHNN, CDR2 SYGVQD (reference sequence).

This clone was picked up a small number of times. The chain links TRBV5-8 to TRBJ1-1; a possible D gene is TRBD1 (5 bases). CDR3 size: 12 residues. V dropped 7 bases and J dropped 8 bases, with 15 bases sitting between them. Germline CDR1 and CDR2: SGHTS and YDEGEE. Here the CDR3 DNA reads TGTGCCAGCCCACTCGGGGGGACCGAAGCTTTCTTT. Encoded protein: CASPLGGTEAFF.

This chain uses TRBV7-9 with TRBJ1-2, with D unresolved. Germline V gene sequence: CDR1 SEHNR, CDR2 FQNEAQ (reference sequence). The germline V and J ends were trimmed by 0 bases and 1 base, with 12 bases remaining between them. This CDR3 contains 16 residues. CDR3 in amino acids: CASSLAKGGGNYGYTF. The CDR3 DNA reads as TGTGCCAGCAGCTTAGCAAAGGGCGGCGGTAACTATGGCTACACCTTC.

The chain links TRBV5-1 to TRBJ1-2; D is unclear. Looked up from germline, CDR1 is SGHRS and CDR2 is YFSETQ. Trimming pared 0 bases from V and 6 bases from J, leaving 9 bases between. The CDR3 extends over 13 amino acids. CDR3 DNA sequence: TGCGCCAGCAGCTTGGGGGTAGTCGATGGCTACACCTTC. Protein sequence: CASSLGVVDGYTF.

Concerning this clone: A junction boundary mismatches the germline segment, possibly from a read error. V and J are TRBV7-2 and TRBJ1-5; D gene ambiguous. The CDR3 is made up of 15 amino acids. The germline V gene encodes CDR1 SGHTA and CDR2 FQGNSA. The CDR3, as DNA: TGTGCTAGCAGCTTAGTTGGAGGGAGCAATCAGCCCCAGCATTTT. Translated, it gives CASSLVGGSNQPQHF.

The rearrangement links TRBV19 to TRBJ2-7, with a possible D match to TRBD2 (5 bases). Germline values: CDR1 LNHDA, CDR2 SQIVND (reference sequence). Trimming shortened V by 6 bases and J by 7 bases, and 16 bases separated the two germline ends. This CDR3 contains 13 residues. CDR3 sequence reads: CASRTAVGKEQYF. In nucleotides, the CDR3 is TGTGCCAGTAGGACCGCCGTCGGGAAGGAGCAGTACTTC.

The rearrangement joins TRBV7-9 to TRBJ2-7; 9 bases match TRBD2. Germline V lookup: CDR1 SEHNR, CDR2 FQNEAQ (reference sequence). After removal of 1 base from V and 4 bases from J, the junction contained 2 bases not matched to a gene. The CDR3 runs to 14 residues. This CDR3 is CASSLVSGGYEQYF. The DNA for the CDR3 is TGTGCCAGCAGCTTAGTTAGCGGGGGATACGAGCAGTACTTC. Drawing the rest from reference TRBV7-9 and TRBJ2-7, the complete variable domain is DTGVSQNPRHKITKRGQNVTFRCDPISEHNRLYWYRQTLGQGPEFLTYFQNEAQLEKSRLLSDRFSAERPKGSFSTLEIQRTEQGDSAMYLCASSLVSGGYEQYFGPGTRLTVT.

This clone was observed a single time. The V gene is TRBV9, the J gene TRBJ2-1; 14 positions agree with TRBD2. The length of the CDR3 is 15 residues. Germline-derived CDR1 and CDR2 are SGDLS and YYNGEE. J was trimmed by 8 bases and V by 4 bases; bases with no gene match: 5. The CDR3 DNA reads TGTGCCAGCAGCATGGGACTAGCGGGGGTCTATGAGCAGTTCTTC. Residues: CASSMGLAGVYEQFF.

The V call is TRBV7-6, the J call TRBJ1-2; 9 bases match TRBD1. Germline lookup yields CDR1 SGHVS and CDR2 FNYEAQ. After removal of 3 bases from V and 3 bases from J, the junction contained 8 bases not matched to a gene. The CDR3 contains 16 residues. CDR3 in amino acids: CASSLGGTGGDYGYTF. In nucleotides, the CDR3 is TGTGCCAGCAGCTTGGGGGGAACAGGGGGCGACTATGGCTACACCTTC.

The CDR3, as DNA: TGTGCCAGCGCCGGGACGGTGAACACTGAAGCTTTCTTT. Translated: CASAGTVNTEAFF. This rearrangement joins TRBV6-5 to TRBJ1-1; maybe TRBD1 (5 bases). This CDR3 contains 13 residues. Trimming left V 8 bases short and J 0 bases short, with 10 bases between. Germline CDR1 reads MNHEY; CDR2 reads SVGAGI.

The chain is built from TRBV18 and TRBJ1-5; 8 nucleotides line up with TRBD1. Germline assignment: CDR1 KGHSH and CDR2 LQKENI. CDR3 length: 15 amino acids. After removal of 3 bases from V and 0 bases from J, the junction contained 1 base not matched to a gene. The CDR3 nucleotides are TGTGCCAGCTCACCGACAGGGGATAGCAATCAGCCCCAGCATTTT. This sequence encodes CASSPTGDSNQPQHF.

The chain uses TRBV27 and TRBJ2-7, with a possible D match to TRBD1 (6 bases). Germline loops: CDR1 MNHEY, CDR2 SMNVEV (reference sequence). This CDR3 contains 14 residues. V was shortened by 4 bases and J by 5 bases, with 15 bases between the two germline ends. The CDR3 loop is CASSSRTASNEQYF. CDR3 nucleotide sequence: TGTGCCAGCAGTTCTAGGACAGCCTCTAACGAGCAGTACTTC.